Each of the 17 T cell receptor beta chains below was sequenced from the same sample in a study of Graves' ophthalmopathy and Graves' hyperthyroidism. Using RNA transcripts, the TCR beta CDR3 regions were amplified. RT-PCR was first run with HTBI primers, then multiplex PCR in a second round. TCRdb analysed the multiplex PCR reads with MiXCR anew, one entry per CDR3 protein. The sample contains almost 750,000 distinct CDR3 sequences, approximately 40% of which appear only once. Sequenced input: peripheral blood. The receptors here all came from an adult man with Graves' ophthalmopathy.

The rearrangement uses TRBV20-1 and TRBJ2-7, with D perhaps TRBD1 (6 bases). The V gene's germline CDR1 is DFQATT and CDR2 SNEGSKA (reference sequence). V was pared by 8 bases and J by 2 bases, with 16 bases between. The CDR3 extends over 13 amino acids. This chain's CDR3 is CSTSGDHTYEQYF. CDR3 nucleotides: TGCAGTACCTCAGGGGACCATACCTACGAGCAGTACTTC.

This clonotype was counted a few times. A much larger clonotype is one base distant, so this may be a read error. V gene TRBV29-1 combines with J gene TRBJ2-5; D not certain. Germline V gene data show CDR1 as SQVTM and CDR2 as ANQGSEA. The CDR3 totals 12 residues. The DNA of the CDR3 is TGCAGCGTTGAGCTTGGGCAAGGGACCCAGTACTTC. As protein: CSVELGQGTQYF.

CDR3 nucleotides: TGCAGCGTTGATGAAACGGGGGGCTACACCTTC. Translated: CSVDETGGYTF. This chain connects TRBV29-1 to TRBJ1-2; D is unresolved. Germline values: CDR1 SQVTM, CDR2 ANQGSEA. The CDR3 spans 11 residues. The V end lost 3 bases, the J end lost 8 bases, and 10 bases lay between the germline ends.

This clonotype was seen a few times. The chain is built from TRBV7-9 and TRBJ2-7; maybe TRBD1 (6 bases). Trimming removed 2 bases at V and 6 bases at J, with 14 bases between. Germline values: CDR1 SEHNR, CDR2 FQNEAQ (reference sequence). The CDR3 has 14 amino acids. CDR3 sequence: CASSLNQGLSEQYF. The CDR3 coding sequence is TGTGCCAGCAGCTTAAATCAGGGGCTCTCCGAGCAGTACTTC.

CDR3 residues: CALRTGRNTEAFF. CDR3 nucleotides: TGTGCCCTTAGGACAGGGCGAAACACTGAAGCTTTCTTT. The V gene is TRBV10-3, the J gene TRBJ1-1; 8 nucleotides line up with TRBD1. The CDR3 sequence is 13 residues long. The V segment lost 11 bases and the J segment 2 bases; nucleotides outside the gene matches: 7. Germline V lookup: CDR1 ENHRY, CDR2 SYGVKD.

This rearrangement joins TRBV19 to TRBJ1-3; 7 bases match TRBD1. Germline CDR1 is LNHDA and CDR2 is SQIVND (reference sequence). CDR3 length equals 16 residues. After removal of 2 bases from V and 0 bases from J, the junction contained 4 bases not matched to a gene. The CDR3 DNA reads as TGTGCCAGTAGTATAAGGAGGACAGGCTCTGGAAACACCATATATTTT. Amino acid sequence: CASSIRRTGSGNTIYF. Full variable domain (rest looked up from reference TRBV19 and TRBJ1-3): DGGITQSPKYLFRKEGQNVTLSCEQNLNHDAMYWYRQDPGQGLRLIYYSQIVNDFQKGDIAEGYSVSREKKESFPLTVTSAQKNPTAFYLCASSIRRTGSGNTIYFGEGSWLTVV.

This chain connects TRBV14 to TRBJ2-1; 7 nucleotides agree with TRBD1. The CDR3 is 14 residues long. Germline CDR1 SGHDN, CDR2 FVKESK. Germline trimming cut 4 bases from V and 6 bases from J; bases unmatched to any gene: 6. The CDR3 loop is CASSRDSYRNEQFF. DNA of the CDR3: TGTGCCAGCAGCCGGGACAGTTATCGCAATGAGCAGTTCTTC. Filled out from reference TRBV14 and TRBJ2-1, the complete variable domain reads EAGVTQFPSHSVIEKGQTVTLRCDPISGHDNLYWYRRVMGKEIKFLLHFVKESKQDESGMPNNRFLAERTGGTYSTLKVQPAELEDSGVYFCASSRDSYRNEQFFGPGTRLTVL.

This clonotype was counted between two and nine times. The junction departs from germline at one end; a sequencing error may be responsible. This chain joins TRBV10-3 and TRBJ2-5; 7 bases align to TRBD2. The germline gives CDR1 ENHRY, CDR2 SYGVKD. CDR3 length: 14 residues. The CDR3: CASSYKRGIETQYF. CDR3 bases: TGTGCCAGCAGTTACAAGCGGGGTATAGAGACCCAGTACTTC.

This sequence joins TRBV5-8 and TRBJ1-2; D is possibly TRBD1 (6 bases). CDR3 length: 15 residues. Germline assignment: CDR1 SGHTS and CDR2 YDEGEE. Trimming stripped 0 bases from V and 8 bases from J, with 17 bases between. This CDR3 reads CASSLEWGGRGGYTF. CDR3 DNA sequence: TGTGCCAGCAGCTTGGAATGGGGGGGGCGAGGCGGCTACACCTTC. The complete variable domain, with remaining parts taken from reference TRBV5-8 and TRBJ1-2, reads EAGVTQSPTHLIKTRGQQATLRCSPISGHTSVYWYQQALGLGLQFLLWYDEGEERNRGNFPPRFSGRQFPNYSSELNVNALELEDSALYLCASSLEWGGRGGYTFGSGTRLTVV.

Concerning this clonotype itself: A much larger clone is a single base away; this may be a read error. The CDR3 here is CAISESKTQGTQYF. In nucleotides, the CDR3 is TGTGCCATCAGTGAGTCGAAGACGCAAGGGACCCAGTACTTC. V gene TRBV10-3 combines with J gene TRBJ2-5, with no clear D. Germline V CDR1 and CDR2: ENHRY, SYGVKD. The CDR3 sequence is 14 residues long.

The CDR3 DNA reads as TGTGCCAGTAGTATAGCAGGGGCGCTGACCGGGGAGCTGTTTTTT. Amino acid sequence: CASSIAGALTGELFF. The chain uses TRBV19 and TRBJ2-2, with D possibly TRBD1 on 6 matching bases. V lost 1 base and J lost 5, with 11 bases in between. CDR1 and CDR2 from the germline V gene are LNHDA and SQIVND (reference sequence). The length of the CDR3 is 15 residues. Using reference TRBV19 and TRBJ2-2 for the parts outside the CDR3, the full variable domain is DGGITQSPKYLFRKEGQNVTLSCEQNLNHDAMYWYRQDPGQGLRLIYYSQIVNDFQKGDIAEGYSVSREKKESFPLTVTSAQKNPTAFYLCASSIAGALTGELFFGEGSRLTVL.

The CDR3 loop reads CASSTPGQGTYEQYF. The CDR3 DNA is TGTGCCAGTAGTACCCCGGGACAGGGGACCTACGAGCAGTACTTC. The gene calls are TRBV19 and TRBJ2-7, with 10 bases identical to TRBD1. Germline V gives CDR1 LNHDA, CDR2 SQIVND (reference sequence). Losses at the gene ends were 4 bases for V and 2 bases for J; bases not matched to a gene: 5. The CDR3 consists of 15 residues.

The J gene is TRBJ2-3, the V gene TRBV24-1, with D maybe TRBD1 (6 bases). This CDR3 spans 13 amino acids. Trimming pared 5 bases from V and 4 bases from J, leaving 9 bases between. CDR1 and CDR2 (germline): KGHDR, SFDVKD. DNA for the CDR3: TGTGCCACCAGTGGGGACATTCCAGATACGCAGTATTTT. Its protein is CATSGDIPDTQYF.

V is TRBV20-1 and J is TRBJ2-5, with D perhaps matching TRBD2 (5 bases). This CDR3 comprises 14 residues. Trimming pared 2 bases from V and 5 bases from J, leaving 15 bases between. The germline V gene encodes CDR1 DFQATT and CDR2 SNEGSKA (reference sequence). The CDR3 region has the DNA TGCAGTGCTAGATCGGAGCGGACCAAGGAGACCCAGTACTTC. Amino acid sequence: CSARSERTKETQYF.

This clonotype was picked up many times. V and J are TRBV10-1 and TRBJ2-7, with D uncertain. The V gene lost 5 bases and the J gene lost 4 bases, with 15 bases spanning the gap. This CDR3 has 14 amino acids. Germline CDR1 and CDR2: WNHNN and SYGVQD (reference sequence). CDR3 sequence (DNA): TGCGCCAGCAGTAAACCGGGCCAAGGATACGAGCAGTACTTC. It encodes CASSKPGQGYEQYF.

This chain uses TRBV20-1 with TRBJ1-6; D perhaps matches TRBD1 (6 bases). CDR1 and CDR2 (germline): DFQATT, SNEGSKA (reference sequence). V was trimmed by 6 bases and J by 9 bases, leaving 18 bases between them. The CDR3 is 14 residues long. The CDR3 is CSASQGSRISPLHF. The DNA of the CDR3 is TGCAGTGCGTCACAGGGTAGTAGGATTTCACCCCTCCACTTT.

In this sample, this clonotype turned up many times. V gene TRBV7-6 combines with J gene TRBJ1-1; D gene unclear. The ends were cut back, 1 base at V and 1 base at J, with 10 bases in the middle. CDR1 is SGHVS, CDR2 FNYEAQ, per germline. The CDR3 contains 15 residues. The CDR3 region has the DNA TGTGCCAGCAGCTTAGTGTCAGCAAAGAACACTGAAGCTTTCTTT. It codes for CASSLVSAKNTEAFF.